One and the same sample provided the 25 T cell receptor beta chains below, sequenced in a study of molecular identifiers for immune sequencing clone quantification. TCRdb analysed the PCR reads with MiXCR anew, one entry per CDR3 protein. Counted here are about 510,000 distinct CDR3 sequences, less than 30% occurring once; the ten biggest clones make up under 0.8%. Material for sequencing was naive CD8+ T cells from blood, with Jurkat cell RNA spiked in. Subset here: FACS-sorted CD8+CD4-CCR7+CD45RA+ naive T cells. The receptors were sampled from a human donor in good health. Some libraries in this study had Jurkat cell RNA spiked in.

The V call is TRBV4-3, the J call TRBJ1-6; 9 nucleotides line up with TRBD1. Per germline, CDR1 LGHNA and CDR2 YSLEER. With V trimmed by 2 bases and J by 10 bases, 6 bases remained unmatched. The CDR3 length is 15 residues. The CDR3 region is CASSQYGTGKSPLHF. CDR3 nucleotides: TGCGCCAGCAGCCAATACGGGACAGGGAAATCACCCCTCCACTTT.

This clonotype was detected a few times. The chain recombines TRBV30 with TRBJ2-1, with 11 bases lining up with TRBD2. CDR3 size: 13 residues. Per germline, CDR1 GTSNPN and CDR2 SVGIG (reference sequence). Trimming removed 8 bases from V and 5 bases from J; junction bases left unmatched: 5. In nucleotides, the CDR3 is TGTGCCCGTACTAGCGGGAGAGACAATGAGCAGTTCTTC. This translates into CARTSGRDNEQFF.

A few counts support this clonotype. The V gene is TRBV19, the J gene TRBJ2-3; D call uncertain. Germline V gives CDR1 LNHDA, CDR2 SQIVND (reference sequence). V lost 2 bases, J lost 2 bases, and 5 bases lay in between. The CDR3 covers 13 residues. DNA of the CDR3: TGTGCCAGTAGTATACAGTTCACAGATACGCAGTATTTT. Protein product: CASSIQFTDTQYF. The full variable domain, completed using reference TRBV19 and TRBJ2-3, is DGGITQSPKYLFRKEGQNVTLSCEQNLNHDAMYWYRQDPGQGLRLIYYSQIVNDFQKGDIAEGYSVSREKKESFPLTVTSAQKNPTAFYLCASSIQFTDTQYFGPGTRLTVL.

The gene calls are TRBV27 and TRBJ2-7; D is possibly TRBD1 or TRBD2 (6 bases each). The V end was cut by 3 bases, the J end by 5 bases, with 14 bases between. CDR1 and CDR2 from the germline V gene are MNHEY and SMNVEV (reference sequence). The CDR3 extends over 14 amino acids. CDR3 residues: CASSFSGGGNEQYF. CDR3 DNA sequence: TGTGCCAGCAGTTTTTCTGGAGGGGGAAACGAGCAGTACTTC.

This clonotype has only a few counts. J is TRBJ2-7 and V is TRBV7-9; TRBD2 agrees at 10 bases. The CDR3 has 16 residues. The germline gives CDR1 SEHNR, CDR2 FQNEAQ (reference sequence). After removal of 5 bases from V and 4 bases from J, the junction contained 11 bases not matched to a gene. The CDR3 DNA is TGTGCCAGCAGCCAAGTCACTAGCGGGGTTTTATACGAGCAGTACTTC. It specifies CASSQVTSGVLYEQYF.

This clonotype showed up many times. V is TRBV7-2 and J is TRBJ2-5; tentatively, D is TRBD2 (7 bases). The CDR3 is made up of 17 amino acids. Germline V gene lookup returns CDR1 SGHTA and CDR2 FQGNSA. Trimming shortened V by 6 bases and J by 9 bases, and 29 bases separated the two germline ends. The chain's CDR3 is CASSRYSNGGPQDAQYF. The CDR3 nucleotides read TGTGCCAGCAGTCGATACTCAAACGGGGGGCCCCAAGATGCCCAGTACTTC. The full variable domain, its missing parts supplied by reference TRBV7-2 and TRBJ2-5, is GAGVSQSPSNKVTEKGKDVELRCDPISGHTALYWYRQSLGQGLEFLIYFQGNSAPDKSGLPSDRFSAERTGGSVSTLTIQRTQQEDSAVYLCASSRYSNGGPQDAQYFGPGTRLLVL.

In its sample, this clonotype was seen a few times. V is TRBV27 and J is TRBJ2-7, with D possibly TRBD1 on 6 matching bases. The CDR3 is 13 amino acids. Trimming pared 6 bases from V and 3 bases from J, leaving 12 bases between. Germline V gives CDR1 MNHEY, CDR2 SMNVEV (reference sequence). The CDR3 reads CASSPTGNYEQYF. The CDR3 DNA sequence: TGTGCCAGCAGCCCTACAGGGAACTACGAGCAGTACTTC.

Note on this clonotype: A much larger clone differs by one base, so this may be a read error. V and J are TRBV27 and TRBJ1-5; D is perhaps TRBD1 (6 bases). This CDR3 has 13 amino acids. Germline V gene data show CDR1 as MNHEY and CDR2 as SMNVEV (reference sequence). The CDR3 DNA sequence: TGTGGCAGCAGTTTATACAGGGCTCAGCCCCAGCATTTT. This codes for CGSSLYRAQPQHF.

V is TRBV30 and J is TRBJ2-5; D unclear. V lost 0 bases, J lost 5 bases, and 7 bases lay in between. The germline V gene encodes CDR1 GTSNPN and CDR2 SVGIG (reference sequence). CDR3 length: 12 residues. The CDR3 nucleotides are TGTGCCTGGAGTGTCTTGTCCGAGACCCAGTACTTC. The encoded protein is CAWSVLSETQYF. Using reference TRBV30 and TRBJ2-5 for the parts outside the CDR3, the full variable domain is SQTIHQWPATLVQPVGSPLSLECTVEGTSNPNLYWYRQAAGRGLQLLFYSVGIGQISSEVPQNLSASRPQDRQFILSSKKLLLSDSGFYLCAWSVLSETQYFGPGTRLLVL.

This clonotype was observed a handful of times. CDR3 region: CASSLVVGSYNEQFF. The CDR3 DNA follows: TGTGCCAGCAGCTTAGTAGTTGGCTCCTACAATGAGCAGTTCTTC. The chain combines TRBV7-9 with TRBJ2-1; no definite D call. CDR3 length: 15 amino acids. V lost 1 base, J lost 0 bases, and 7 bases lay in between. Germline V gene sequence: CDR1 SEHNR, CDR2 FQNEAQ (reference sequence).

CDR3 sequence reads: CASSAASGGSYNEQFF. The CDR3 DNA sequence: TGTGCCAGTAGTGCCGCTAGCGGGGGTTCCTACAATGAGCAGTTCTTC. The chain couples TRBV19 to TRBJ2-1; 10 nucleotides line up with TRBD2. V trimming: 5 bases; J trimming: 1 base; junction bases outside the gene matches: 5. The length of the CDR3 is 16 residues. The germline gives CDR1 LNHDA, CDR2 SQIVND (reference sequence).

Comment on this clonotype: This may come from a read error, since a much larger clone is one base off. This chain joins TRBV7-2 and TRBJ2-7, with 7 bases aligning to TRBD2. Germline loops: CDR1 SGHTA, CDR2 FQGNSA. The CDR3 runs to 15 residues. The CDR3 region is CASSAGTTSSYERYF. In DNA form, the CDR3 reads TGTGCCAGCAGCGCCGGGACTACGAGCTCCTACGAGCGGTACTTC.

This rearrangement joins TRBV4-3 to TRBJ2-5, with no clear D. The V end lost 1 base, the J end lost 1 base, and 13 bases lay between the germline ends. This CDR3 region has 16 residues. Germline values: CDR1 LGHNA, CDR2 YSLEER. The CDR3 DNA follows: TGCGCCAGCAGCCAAGGTACCGGGCGGTTCCAAGAGACCCAGTACTTC. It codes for CASSQGTGRFQETQYF.

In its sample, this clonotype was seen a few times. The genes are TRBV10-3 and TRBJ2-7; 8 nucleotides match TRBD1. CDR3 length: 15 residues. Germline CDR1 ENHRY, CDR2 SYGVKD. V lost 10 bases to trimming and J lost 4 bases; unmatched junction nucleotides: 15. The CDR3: CATLSKGQGGYEQYF. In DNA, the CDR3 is TGTGCCACCTTGTCCAAAGGACAGGGTGGGTACGAGCAGTACTTC.

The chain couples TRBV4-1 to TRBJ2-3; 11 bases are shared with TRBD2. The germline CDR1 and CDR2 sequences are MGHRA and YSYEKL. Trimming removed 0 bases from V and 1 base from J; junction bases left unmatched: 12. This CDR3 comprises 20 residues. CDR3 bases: TGCGCCAGCAGCCAAGATAAGGAGACAACTAGCGGGGGTGGCACAGATACGCAGTATTTT. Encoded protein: CASSQDKETTSGGGTDTQYF.

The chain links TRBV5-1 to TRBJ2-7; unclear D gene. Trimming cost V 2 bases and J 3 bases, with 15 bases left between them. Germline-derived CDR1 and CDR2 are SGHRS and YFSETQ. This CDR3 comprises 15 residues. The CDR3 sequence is CASSLEYPGIYEQYF. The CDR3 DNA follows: TGCGCCAGCAGCTTAGAATACCCCGGAATCTACGAGCAGTACTTC.

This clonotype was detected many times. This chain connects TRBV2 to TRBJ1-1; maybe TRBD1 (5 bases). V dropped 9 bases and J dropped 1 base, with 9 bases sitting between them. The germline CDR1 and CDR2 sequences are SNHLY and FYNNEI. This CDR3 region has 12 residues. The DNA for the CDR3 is TGTGCCAGTACAGGAGCGAACACTGAAGCTTTCTTT. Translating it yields CASTGANTEAFF.

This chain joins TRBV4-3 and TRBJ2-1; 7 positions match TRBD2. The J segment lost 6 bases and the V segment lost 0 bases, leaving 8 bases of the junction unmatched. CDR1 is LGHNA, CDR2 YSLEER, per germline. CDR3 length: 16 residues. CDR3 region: CASSQDLSGTINEQFF. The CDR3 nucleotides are TGCGCCAGCAGCCAAGATCTAAGCGGGACTATCAATGAGCAGTTCTTC.

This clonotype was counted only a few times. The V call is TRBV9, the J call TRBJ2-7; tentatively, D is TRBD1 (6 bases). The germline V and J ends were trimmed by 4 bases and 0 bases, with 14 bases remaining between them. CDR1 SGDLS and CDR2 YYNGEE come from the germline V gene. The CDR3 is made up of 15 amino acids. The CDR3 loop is CASSRSGTSSYEQYF. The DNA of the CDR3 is TGTGCCAGCAGCCGGTCCGGGACATCCTCCTACGAGCAGTACTTC.

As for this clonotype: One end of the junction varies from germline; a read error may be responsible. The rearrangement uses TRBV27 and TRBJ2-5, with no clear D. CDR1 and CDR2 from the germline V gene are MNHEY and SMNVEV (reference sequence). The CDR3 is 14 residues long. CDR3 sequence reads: CASSLSVYEETQYF. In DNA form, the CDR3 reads TGTGCCAGCAGTTTATCAGTCTACGAAGAGACGCAGTACTTC.

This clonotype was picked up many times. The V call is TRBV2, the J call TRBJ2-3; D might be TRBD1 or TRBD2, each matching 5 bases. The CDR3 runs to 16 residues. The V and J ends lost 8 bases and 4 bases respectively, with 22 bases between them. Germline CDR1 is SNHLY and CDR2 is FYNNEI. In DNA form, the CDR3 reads TGTGCCAGCGCGTGGATTAGGGACCCACGGGCAGATACGCAGTATTTT. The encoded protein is CASAWIRDPRADTQYF.

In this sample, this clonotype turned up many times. The CDR3 bases are TGTGCCAGCAGTTTTCTCCGTGATGAAAAACTGTTTTTT. Encoded protein: CASSFLRDEKLFF. The rearrangement links TRBV27 to TRBJ1-4, with no clear D. The CDR3 totals 13 residues. The V gene's germline CDR1 is MNHEY and CDR2 SMNVEV (reference sequence). V shed 3 bases and J shed 6 bases, with 8 bases lying between them.

Here the CDR3 reads CASSHFQGEQYF. DNA for the CDR3: TGTGCCAGCAGCCACTTCCAGGGCGAGCAGTACTTC. The chain has TRBV5-4 and TRBJ2-7; tentative D call: TRBD1 (5 bases). Trimming took off 4 bases at V and 6 bases at J, with 11 bases between the two ends. The CDR3 spans 12 residues. CDR1 SGHNT and CDR2 YYREEE come from the germline V gene (reference sequence).

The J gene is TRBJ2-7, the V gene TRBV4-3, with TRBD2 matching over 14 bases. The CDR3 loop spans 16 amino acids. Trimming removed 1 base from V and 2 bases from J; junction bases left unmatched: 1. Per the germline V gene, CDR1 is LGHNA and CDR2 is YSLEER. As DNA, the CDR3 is TGCGCCAGCAGCCAAGGACTAGCGGGGGGGGCCTACGAGCAGTACTTC. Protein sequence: CASSQGLAGGAYEQYF.

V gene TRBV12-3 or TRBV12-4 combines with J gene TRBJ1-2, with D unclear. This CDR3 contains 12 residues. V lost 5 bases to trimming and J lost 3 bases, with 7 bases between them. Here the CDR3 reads CASSLQYYGYTF. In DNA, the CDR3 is TGTGCCAGCAGTCTACAGTACTATGGCTACACCTTC.